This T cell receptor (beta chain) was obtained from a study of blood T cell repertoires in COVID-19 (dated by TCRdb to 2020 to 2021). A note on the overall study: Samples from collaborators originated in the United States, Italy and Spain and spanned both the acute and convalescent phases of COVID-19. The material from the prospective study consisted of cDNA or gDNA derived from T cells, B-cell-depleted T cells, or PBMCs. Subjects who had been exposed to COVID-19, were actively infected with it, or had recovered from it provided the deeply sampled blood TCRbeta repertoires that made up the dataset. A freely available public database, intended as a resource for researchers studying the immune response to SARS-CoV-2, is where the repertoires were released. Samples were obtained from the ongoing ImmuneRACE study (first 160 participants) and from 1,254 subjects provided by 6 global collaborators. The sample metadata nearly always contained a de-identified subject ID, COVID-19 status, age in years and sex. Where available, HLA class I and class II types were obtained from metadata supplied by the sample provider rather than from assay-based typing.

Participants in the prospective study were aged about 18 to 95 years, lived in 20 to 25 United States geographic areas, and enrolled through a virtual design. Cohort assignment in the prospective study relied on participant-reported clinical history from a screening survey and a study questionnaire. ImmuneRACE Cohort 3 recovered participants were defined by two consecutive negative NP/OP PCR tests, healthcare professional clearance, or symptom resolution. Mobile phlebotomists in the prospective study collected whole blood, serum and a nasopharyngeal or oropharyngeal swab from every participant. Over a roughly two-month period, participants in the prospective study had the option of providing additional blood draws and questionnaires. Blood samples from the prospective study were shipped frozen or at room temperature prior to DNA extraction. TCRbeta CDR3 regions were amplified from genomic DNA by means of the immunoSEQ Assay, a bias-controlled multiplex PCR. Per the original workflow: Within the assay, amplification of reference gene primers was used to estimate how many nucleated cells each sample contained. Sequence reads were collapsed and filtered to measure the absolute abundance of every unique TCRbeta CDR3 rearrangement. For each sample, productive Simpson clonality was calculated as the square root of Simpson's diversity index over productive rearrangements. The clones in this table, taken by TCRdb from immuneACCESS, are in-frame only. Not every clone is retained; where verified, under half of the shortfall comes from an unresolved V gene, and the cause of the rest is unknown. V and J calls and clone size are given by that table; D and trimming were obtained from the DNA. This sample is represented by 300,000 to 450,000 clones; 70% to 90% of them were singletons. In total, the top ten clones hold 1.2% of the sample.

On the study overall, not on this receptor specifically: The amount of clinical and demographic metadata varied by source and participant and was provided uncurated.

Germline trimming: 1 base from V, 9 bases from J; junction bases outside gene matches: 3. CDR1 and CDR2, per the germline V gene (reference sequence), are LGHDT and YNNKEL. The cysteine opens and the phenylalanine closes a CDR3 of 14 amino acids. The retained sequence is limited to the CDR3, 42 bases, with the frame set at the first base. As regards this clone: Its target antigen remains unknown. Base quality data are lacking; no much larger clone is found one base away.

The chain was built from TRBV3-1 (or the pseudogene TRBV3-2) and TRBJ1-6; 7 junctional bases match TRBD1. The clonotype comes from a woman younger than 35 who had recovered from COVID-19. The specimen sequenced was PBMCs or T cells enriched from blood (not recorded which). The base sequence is TGTGCCAGCAGCCAAGCACAGGGGAGTTCACCCCTCCACTTT. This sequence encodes CASSQAQGSSPLHF.